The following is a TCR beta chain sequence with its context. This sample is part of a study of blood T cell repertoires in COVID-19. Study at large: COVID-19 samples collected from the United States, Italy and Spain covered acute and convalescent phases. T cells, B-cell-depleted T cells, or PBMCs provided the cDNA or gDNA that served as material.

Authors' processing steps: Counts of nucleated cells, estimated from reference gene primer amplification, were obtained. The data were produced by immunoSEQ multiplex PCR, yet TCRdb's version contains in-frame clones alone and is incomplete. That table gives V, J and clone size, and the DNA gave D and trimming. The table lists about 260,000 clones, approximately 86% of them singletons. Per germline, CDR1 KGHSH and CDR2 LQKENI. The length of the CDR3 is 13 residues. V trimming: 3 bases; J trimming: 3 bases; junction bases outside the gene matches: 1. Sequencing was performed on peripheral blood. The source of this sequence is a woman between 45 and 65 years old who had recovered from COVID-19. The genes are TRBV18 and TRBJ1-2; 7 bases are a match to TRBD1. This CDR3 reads CASSPQGDYGYTF. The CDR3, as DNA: TGTGCCAGCTCACCCCAGGGGGACTATGGCTACACCTTC.